These 12 T cell receptor beta chains came from one sample sequenced in a study of cytomegalovirus exposure and HLA in healthy donors. With 60 Vbeta and 13 Jbeta primers, the PCR was carried out. TCRdb's copy holds only in-frame clones and misses some; the assay was immunoSEQ multiplex PCR. The sample lists roughly 180,000 clones; less than 85% were seen once. Sequencing used PBMCs. The receptors derive from a male donor in good health and CMV-seronegative.

This clone was detected only a few times. The chain is built from TRBV7-2 and TRBJ2-1; 9 bases match TRBD2. In germline, CDR1 is SGHTA, CDR2 FQGNSA. V lost 5 bases and J lost 0; bases outside the gene matches: 5. The CDR3 covers 16 residues. CDR3 loop: CASSPASGASYNEQFF. CDR3 nucleotides: TGTGCCAGCAGCCCCGCTAGCGGGGCCTCCTACAATGAGCAGTTCTTC.

This chain links TRBV6-5 with TRBJ1-6; no definite D call. Between the trimmed V and J ends, which lost 3 bases and 9 bases, there was a span of 15 bases. Germline V gives CDR1 MNHEY, CDR2 SVGAGI. The CDR3 covers 15 residues. The CDR3: CASSYTPIGVSPLHF. The CDR3 DNA reads as TGTGCCAGCAGTTATACCCCGATTGGAGTTTCACCCCTCCACTTT.

The chain joins TRBV4-1 to TRBJ2-1, with 9 nucleotides matching TRBD2. The junction had 7 bases not matched to a gene; V was cut back by 0 bases and J by 4 bases. CDR1 is MGHRA, CDR2 YSYEKL, per germline. The CDR3 covers 17 residues. The CDR3 nucleotides are TGCGCCAGCAGCCAAGAGGGTTCTAGCGGGATTTACAATGAGCAGTTCTTC. Amino acids: CASSQEGSSGIYNEQFF.

The chain recombines TRBV11-3 with TRBJ2-1; 7 bases are a match to TRBD1. This CDR3 comprises 15 residues. Trimming took 2 bases from V and 6 from J; bases not matched to a gene: 7. Germline CDR1 reads SGHNT; CDR2 reads YENEEA. The CDR3: CASSLLTGPFNEQFF. The DNA for the CDR3 is TGTGCCAGCAGCTTACTGACAGGGCCCTTCAATGAGCAGTTCTTC.

V gene TRBV5-3 combines with J gene TRBJ1-1; TRBD1 matches at 10 bases. TRBV5-3 is assigned to the ORF class and has an uncertain function. The V gene end was trimmed by 3 bases and the J gene end by 2 bases; junction bases not matched to a gene: 4. There are 15 residues in the CDR3. DNA for the CDR3: TGTGCCAGAAGCTGGGGGACAGGGGCCAACACTGAAGCTTTCTTT. Translating gives CARSWGTGANTEAFF.

This sequence joins TRBV29-1 and TRBJ2-6; no definite D call. CDR1 and CDR2 from the germline V gene are SQVTM and ANQGSEA. The CDR3 runs to 12 residues. Trimming removed 7 bases at V and 4 bases at J, with 8 bases between. The CDR3 nucleotides read TGCAGCGCCGAAGCCGGGGCCAACGTCCTGACTTTC. Amino acid sequence: CSAEAGANVLTF.

This sequence joins TRBV7-6 and TRBJ2-6; D remains ambiguous. The CDR3 is 17 residues long. Trimming took off 1 base at V and 0 bases at J, with 10 bases between the two ends. The germline gives CDR1 SGHVS, CDR2 FNYEAQ. The CDR3 region has the DNA TGTGCCAGCAGCTTAGTGGGCCAAGCCTCTGGGGCCAACGTCCTGACTTTC. It translates to CASSLVGQASGANVLTF.

A remark on this clone: The junction departs from germline at one end; a sequencing error may be responsible. This chain uses TRBV7-9 with TRBJ1-2; TRBD1 aligns across 10 bases. This CDR3 spans 16 amino acids. Germline values: CDR1 SEHNR, CDR2 FQNEAQ (reference sequence). CDR3 DNA sequence: TGTTCCAGCAGCCCGTACTTTTCGGGGACAGGGGCTGGCTACACCTTC. Residues: CSSSPYFSGTGAGYTF. The full variable domain, completed using reference TRBV7-9 and TRBJ1-2, is DTGVSQNPRHKITKRGQNVTFRCDPISEHNRLYWYRQTLGQGPEFLTYFQNEAQLEKSRLLSDRFSAERPKGSFSTLEIQRTEQGDSAMYLCSSSPYFSGTGAGYTFGSGTRLTVV.

The J gene is TRBJ2-7, the V gene TRBV10-3; TRBD1 aligns across 9 bases. Looked up from germline, CDR1 is ENHRY and CDR2 is SYGVKD. The CDR3 covers 14 residues. V dropped 5 bases and J dropped 5; count of bases not matched to a gene: 7. Here the CDR3 DNA reads TGTGCCATCAGTAAAGACAGGGGGAGAGACGAGCAGTACTTC. This encodes CAISKDRGRDEQYF.

This clone was seen only a few times. The rearrangement uses TRBV5-4 and TRBJ2-7; the match to TRBD2 covers 10 bases. J gave up 2 bases and V 4 bases, and 6 bases lay outside the gene matches. This CDR3 region has 15 residues. Germline V gives CDR1 SGHNT, CDR2 YYREEE (reference sequence). DNA for the CDR3: TGTGCCAGCAGCCAAGGGAGCGGGGGGGCCTACGAGCAGTACTTC. Its translation: CASSQGSGGAYEQYF.

This CDR3 reads CASSRIDIYGGEQYF. In nucleotides, the CDR3 is TGTGCCAGCAGCCGGATTGACATCTACGGAGGGGAGCAGTACTTC. The chain employs TRBV11-2 and TRBJ2-7, with D possibly being TRBD2 (6 bases). V lost 5 bases and J 7 bases, leaving 21 bases between the germline ends. CDR1 and CDR2 from the germline V gene are SGHAT and FQNNGV. The CDR3 consists of 15 residues.

V is TRBV6-5 and J is TRBJ1-6; TRBD1 matches 10 bases. Germline V gene lookup returns CDR1 MNHEY and CDR2 SVGAGI. CDR3 length: 16 residues. V lost 2 bases, J lost 9 bases, and 7 bases stayed unmatched. The DNA of the CDR3 is TGTGCCAGCAGTTACGCCCAGACAGGGGGCCCTTCACCCCTCCACTTT. Amino acid sequence: CASSYAQTGGPSPLHF.